Below, 27 T cell receptor beta chains from the same sample are listed, as sequenced in a study of blood T cell repertoires in COVID-19 (dated by TCRdb to 2020 to 2022). Library prep was done by the immunoSEQ multiplex PCR assay. The immuneACCESS repertoire file appears here via TCRdb, limited to in-frame rearrangements. These files lack a portion of the clones; in checked studies, under half of the deficit traces to unresolved V genes, and the cause of the others is not known. This sample is represented by about 300,000 clones; roughly nine tenths of them were singletons. About 2.7% of the sample comes from the top ten. Sequenced sample: PBMCs or T cells enriched from blood (not recorded which). The receptors come from a woman aged 18 to 35 who had recovered from COVID-19.

The chain joins TRBV9 to TRBJ1-1, with TRBD1 matching 9 bases. Germline V gives CDR1 SGDLS, CDR2 YYNGEE. The CDR3 loop spans 15 amino acids. J gave up 5 bases and V 3 bases, and 8 bases lay outside the gene matches. CDR3 nucleotides: TGTGCCAGCAGCGCCGCGGACAGGGGCTGGACTGAAGCTTTCTTT. It is translated as CASSAADRGWTEAFF.

J is TRBJ1-4 and V is TRBV7-9; D is ambiguous. Germline V lookup: CDR1 SEHNR, CDR2 FQNEAQ (reference sequence). The CDR3 covers 15 residues. Trimming removed 2 bases at V and 11 bases at J, with 18 bases between. The CDR3 spells CASSLREGGWNKLFF. The CDR3, as DNA: TGTGCCAGCAGCTTAAGAGAGGGAGGGTGGAACAAACTGTTTTTT.

This rearrangement joins TRBV28 to TRBJ2-3; no reliable D call. Germline values: CDR1 MDHEN, CDR2 SYDVKM. The V end lost 6 bases, the J end lost 4 bases, and 14 bases lay between the germline ends. This CDR3 region has 14 residues. Written as DNA, the CDR3 is TGTGCCAGCAGCGAAGTGAGGATCCCAGATACGCAGTATTTT. Translating gives CASSEVRIPDTQYF.

The V call is TRBV7-2, the J call TRBJ2-1; the match to TRBD2 covers 7 bases. This CDR3 has 14 amino acids. The germline CDR1 and CDR2 sequences are SGHTA and FQGNSA. V lost 0 bases to trimming and J lost 8 bases; unmatched junction nucleotides: 4. The CDR3: CASSLARGFDEQFF. The CDR3, as DNA: TGTGCCAGCAGCTTAGCGCGGGGGTTCGATGAGCAGTTCTTC.

The CDR3 region is CAWNDWGDYGYTF. The CDR3 DNA sequence: TGTGCCTGGAATGATTGGGGCGACTATGGCTACACCTTC. The V call is TRBV30, the J call TRBJ1-2; possibly TRBD1 for D (5 bases). The CDR3 contains 13 residues. Germline V gene data show CDR1 as GTSNPN and CDR2 as SVGIG (reference sequence). V was pared by 4 bases and J by 3 bases, with 12 bases between.

This chain connects TRBV6-2 or TRBV6-3 to TRBJ2-3; 10 bases line up with TRBD2. This CDR3 spans 16 amino acids. CDR1 is MNHEY and CDR2 is SVGEGT in the germline V gene. V dropped 1 base and J dropped 5; count of bases not matched to a gene: 6. The CDR3 DNA sequence: TGTGCCAGCAGTTACTACCCAGCGGGGGGGCGAGATACGCAGTATTTT. As protein: CASSYYPAGGRDTQYF.

The chain couples TRBV10-1 to TRBJ1-1, with D tentatively TRBD1 (5 bases). The CDR3 contains 15 residues. Trimming shortened V by 4 bases and J by 0 bases, and 12 bases separated the two germline ends. CDR1 WNHNN and CDR2 SYGVQD come from the germline V gene (reference sequence). CDR3 in amino acids: CASSATANLNTEAFF. CDR3 bases: TGCGCCAGCAGTGCGACAGCGAACTTGAACACTGAAGCTTTCTTT.

CDR3 in amino acids: CASSEAELFYNSPLHF. The CDR3 DNA is TGTGCCAGCAGTGAAGCCGAGTTGTTTTATAATTCACCCCTCCACTTT. The rearrangement links TRBV2 to TRBJ1-6; D is unresolved. With 0 bases removed from V and 4 bases from J, the gap between germline ends came to 10 bases. This CDR3 has 16 amino acids. Germline V gene lookup returns CDR1 SNHLY and CDR2 FYNNEI.

The rearrangement joins TRBV28 to TRBJ2-4; 12 bases fit TRBD2. Per the germline V gene, CDR1 is MDHEN and CDR2 is SYDVKM. The CDR3 extends over 20 amino acids. V shed 0 bases and J 2 bases; nucleotides not matched to a gene: 11. CDR3 DNA: TGTGCCAGCAGTTTATGGGTGACTAGCGGGAGACGGGAAACCAAAAACATTCAGTACTTC. Residues: CASSLWVTSGRRETKNIQYF.

The chain couples TRBV11-3 to TRBJ2-5; 8 bases match TRBD2. V trimming: 3 bases; J trimming: 2 bases; junction bases outside the gene matches: 2. The CDR3 has 14 amino acids. Germline V gene data show CDR1 as SGHNT and CDR2 as YENEEA. DNA for the CDR3: TGTGCCAGCAGCTTGTCTAGCGGGCAAGAGACCCAGTACTTC. It specifies CASSLSSGQETQYF.

The rearrangement joins TRBV19 to TRBJ2-5; 11 nucleotides agree with TRBD2. CDR1 and CDR2 (germline): LNHDA, SQIVND (reference sequence). The CDR3 covers 17 residues. The junction had 5 bases not matched to a gene; V was cut back by 0 bases and J by 2 bases. CDR3 in amino acids: CASSIDALAGVQETQYF. CDR3 DNA: TGTGCCAGTAGTATAGATGCACTAGCGGGGGTTCAAGAGACCCAGTACTTC.

The chain joins TRBV7-9 to TRBJ1-5, with TRBD1 identical over 9 bases. V shed 1 base, J shed 7 bases, and the junction held 5 bases outside the gene matches. This CDR3 has 15 amino acids. Per the germline V gene, CDR1 is SEHNR and CDR2 is FQNEAQ (reference sequence). CDR3 amino acids: CASSLGQGGRQPQHF. The CDR3 bases are TGTGCCAGCAGCTTAGGACAGGGGGGTCGGCAGCCCCAGCATTTT.

The chain employs TRBV7-9 and TRBJ2-2; the D gene is possibly TRBD2 (5 bases). Trimming pared 6 bases from V and 0 bases from J, leaving 14 bases between. The CDR3 sequence is 16 residues long. Germline V lookup: CDR1 SEHNR, CDR2 FQNEAQ (reference sequence). The CDR3 DNA sequence: TGTGCCAGCAGTTCTCAAGGAGGTCCGAACACCGGGGAGCTGTTTTTT. Its protein is CASSSQGGPNTGELFF.

V usage is TRBV6-1 and J usage is TRBJ2-5, with a tentative D call TRBD1 (5 bases). Germline values: CDR1 MNHNS, CDR2 SASEGT. The CDR3 runs to 14 residues. Between the trimmed V and J ends, which lost 1 base and 2 bases, there was a span of 8 bases. In DNA, the CDR3 is TGTGCCAGCAGTGAAGTACAGGATCAAGAGACCCAGTACTTC. This sequence encodes CASSEVQDQETQYF.

The J gene is TRBJ2-4, the V gene TRBV5-6; TRBD1 aligns across 9 bases. The CDR3 loop spans 16 amino acids. Trimming cost V 3 bases and J 8 bases; bases outside gene matches: 12. The germline V gene has CDR1 SGHDT and CDR2 YYEEEE. CDR3 bases: TGTGCCAGCAGCTCACTCGGGACAGGGACTTCGGACATTCAGTACTTC. Residues: CASSSLGTGTSDIQYF.

This chain connects TRBV28 to TRBJ2-7; the match to TRBD1 covers 9 bases. Germline CDR1 MDHEN, CDR2 SYDVKM. Trimming removed 3 bases from V and 9 bases from J; junction bases left unmatched: 3. This CDR3 is 12 amino acids long. The CDR3 DNA reads as TGTGCCAGCAGTTTCTCGGACAGGGGGCAGTACTTC. Translating it yields CASSFSDRGQYF.

This clone was detected only once. The rearrangement joins TRBV11-3 to TRBJ2-3; 12 bases match TRBD2. The J segment lost 9 bases and the V segment lost 3 bases, leaving 13 bases of the junction unmatched. This CDR3 has 17 residues. Germline values: CDR1 SGHNT, CDR2 YENEEA. CDR3 loop: CASSLKLGLAGLETQYF. In DNA form, the CDR3 reads TGTGCCAGCAGCTTGAAATTGGGACTAGCGGGTTTAGAGACGCAGTATTTT. Based on the CDR3 plus reference TRBV11-3 and TRBJ2-3, the full variable domain is EAGVVQSPRYKIIEKKQPVAFWCNPISGHNTLYWYLQNLGQGPELLIRYENEEAVDDSQLPKDRFSAERLKGVDSTLKIQPAELGDSAVYLCASSLKLGLAGLETQYFGPGTRLTVL.

The sample holds one count of this clone. Here the CDR3 reads CASGLDPGLAAETQYF. The DNA for the CDR3 is TGTGCTAGTGGTTTGGACCCCGGACTAGCGGCAGAGACCCAGTACTTC. This chain connects TRBV12-5 to TRBJ2-5; 10 bases map to TRBD2. This CDR3 is built from 16 residues. Germline V gives CDR1 LGHNT, CDR2 FRNRAP. V trimming: 1 base; J trimming: 4 bases; junction bases outside the gene matches: 6.

J is TRBJ2-7 and V is TRBV7-9; D is perhaps TRBD2 (7 bases). Trimming left V 5 bases short and J 2 bases short, with 16 bases between. This CDR3 is built from 15 residues. Germline assignment: CDR1 SEHNR and CDR2 FQNEAQ (reference sequence). CDR3 nucleotide sequence: TGTGCCAGCAGCCCTCGGGGGGCTGGGACCTACGAGCAGTACTTC. Protein product: CASSPRGAGTYEQYF.

The sample holds a few counts of this clone. The chain links TRBV9 to TRBJ1-3, with D possibly matching TRBD1 (5 bases). The V end was cut by 4 bases, the J end by 4 bases, with 18 bases between. This CDR3 has 16 residues. Germline V gives CDR1 SGDLS, CDR2 YYNGEE. The CDR3 is CASSPQDIRLGNTIYF. The CDR3 coding sequence is TGTGCCAGCAGCCCCCAGGACATCCGTCTCGGAAACACCATATATTTT. The whole variable domain, remainder taken from reference TRBV9 and TRBJ1-3, is DSGVTQTPKHLITATGQRVTLRCSPRSGDLSVYWYQQSLDQGLQFLIQYYNGEERAKGNILERFSAQQFPDLHSELNLSSLELGDSALYFCASSPQDIRLGNTIYFGEGSWLTVV.

V is TRBV2 and J is TRBJ2-5, with TRBD2 matching 8 bases. J lost 2 bases, V lost 3 bases, and 5 bases had no gene match. Germline CDR1 SNHLY, CDR2 FYNNEI. This CDR3 is 15 amino acids long. For the CDR3, the DNA is TGTGCCAGCAGTGAGGCCACGGGGGGGCAAGAGACCCAGTACTTC. Residues: CASSEATGGQETQYF.

CDR3 loop: CASSLVVGVATGELFF. The CDR3 nucleotides are TGCGCCAGCAGCTTGGTGGTGGGAGTGGCCACCGGGGAGCTGTTTTTT. The chain couples TRBV5-1 to TRBJ2-2, with D perhaps TRBD2 (5 bases). This CDR3 is built from 16 residues. CDR1 and CDR2 from the germline V gene are SGHRS and YFSETQ. The V end was cut by 0 bases, the J end by 4 bases, with 13 bases between.

V usage is TRBV5-1 and J usage is TRBJ1-1; 7 bases fit TRBD1. CDR1 is SGHRS, CDR2 YFSETQ, per germline. After removal of 4 bases from V and 0 bases from J, the junction contained 3 bases not matched to a gene. This CDR3 is built from 14 residues. The DNA of the CDR3 is TGCGCCAGCAGCGGCGGGACAGTGAACACTGAAGCTTTCTTT. Its translation is CASSGGTVNTEAFF. Filled out from reference TRBV5-1 and TRBJ1-1, the complete variable domain reads KAGVTQTPRYLIKTRGQQVTLSCSPISGHRSVSWYQQTPGQGLQFLFEYFSETQRNKGNFPGRFSGRQFSNSRSEMNVSTLELGDSALYLCASSGGTVNTEAFFGQGTRLTVV.

This clone has just one count. The rearrangement joins TRBV12-3 or TRBV12-4 to TRBJ1-5, with D unresolved. CDR3 length equals 13 residues. V was shortened by 6 bases and J by 4 bases, with 10 bases between the two germline ends. The CDR3 sequence: CASSPRMNQPQHF. CDR3 DNA: TGTGCCAGCAGCCCTAGGATGAATCAGCCCCAGCATTTT.

The CDR3 loop is CASSQSVEGGYTF. DNA of the CDR3: TGTGCCAGCAGCCAATCGGTGGAGGGGGGCTACACCTTC. The chain joins TRBV16 to TRBJ1-2; a weak D match, TRBD1 (5 bases). This CDR3 is built from 13 residues. Germline V gene sequence: CDR1 KGHSY, CDR2 FQNENV. The ends were cut back, 0 bases at V and 8 bases at J, with 10 bases in the middle.

This clone occurred once. The J gene is TRBJ2-2, the V gene TRBV3-1 (or the pseudogene TRBV3-2); 7 nucleotides match TRBD1. With 1 base clipped from V and 4 bases from J, the junction kept 3 bases outside the gene matches. The CDR3 totals 15 residues. The germline gives CDR1 LGHDT, CDR2 YNNKEL (reference sequence). DNA of the CDR3: TGTGCCAGCAGCCAAGGGGCAGGGGGCACCGGGGAGCTGTTTTTT. This encodes CASSQGAGGTGELFF.

The chain couples TRBV11-2 to TRBJ2-1; unclear D gene. This CDR3 has 12 amino acids. Germline V gene sequence: CDR1 SGHAT, CDR2 FQNNGV. Trimming removed 5 bases at V and 7 bases at J, with 9 bases between. Written as DNA, the CDR3 is TGTGCCAGCAGCCCTCCCGGGAATGAGCAGTTCTTC. This encodes CASSPPGNEQFF. Variable domain in full (rest from reference TRBV11-2 and TRBJ2-1): EAGVAQSPRYKIIEKRQSVAFWCNPISGHATLYWYQQILGQGPKLLIQFQNNGVVDDSQLPKDRFSAERLKGVDSTLKIQPAKLEDSAVYLCASSPPGNEQFFGPGTRLTVL.